The TCR beta chain described here comes from a study of regulatory T cells in long-lasting Graves disease. Findings of the study overall: Public clonotype sharing was higher in persistent than newly diagnosed patients. Accuracy may have suffered from the small sample size.

Of note for this clonotype: Its cognate antigen is unknown.

Time point given: persistent/refractory GD, antithyroid drugs over 5 years with positive TRAb. After RNA was extracted from PBMCs, the TCR library was made from it. American Thyroid Association guidelines defined Graves' disease diagnosis. Both iRepertoire HTBI primers and Arm-PCR of CDR3 regions were used to build the TCR beta libraries. Each CDR3 protein is one row after TCRdb ran MiXCR on the multiplex PCR reads. There are about 660,000 distinct CDR3 sequences in the sample; approximately 29% occur only once, and 42% lies in the top ten. The clonotype was recovered from a female donor with Graves disease. The sequencing used peripheral blood mononuclear cells (PBMCs), collected when the disease was refractory, from a patient treated with antithyroid drugs.

CDR3 in amino acids: CSAIRYTGGEAFF. The CDR3 region has the DNA TGCAGTGCTATTAGATACACAGGGGGTGAGGCTTTCTTT. This chain joins TRBV20-1 and TRBJ1-1; TRBD1 matches at 8 bases. Trimming removed 4 bases from V and 11 bases from J; junction bases left unmatched: 12. This CDR3 is built from 13 residues. Germline V CDR1 and CDR2: DFQATT, SNEGSKA (reference sequence).